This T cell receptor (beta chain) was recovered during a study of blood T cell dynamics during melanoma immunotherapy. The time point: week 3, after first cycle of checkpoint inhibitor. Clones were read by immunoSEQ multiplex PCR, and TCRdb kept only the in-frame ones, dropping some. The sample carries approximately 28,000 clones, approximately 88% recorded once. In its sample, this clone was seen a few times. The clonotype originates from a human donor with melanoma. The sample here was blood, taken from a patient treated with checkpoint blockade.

The chain's CDR3 is CASGWALQGYGYTF. CDR3 in DNA: TGTGCCAGCGGGTGGGCCTTACAGGGTTATGGCTACACCTTC. The chain joins TRBV19 to TRBJ1-2; the D gene is possibly TRBD1 (6 bases). Trimming removed 9 bases at V and 5 bases at J, with 19 bases between. Germline assignment: CDR1 LNHDA and CDR2 SQIVND (reference sequence). The CDR3 is 14 amino acids.